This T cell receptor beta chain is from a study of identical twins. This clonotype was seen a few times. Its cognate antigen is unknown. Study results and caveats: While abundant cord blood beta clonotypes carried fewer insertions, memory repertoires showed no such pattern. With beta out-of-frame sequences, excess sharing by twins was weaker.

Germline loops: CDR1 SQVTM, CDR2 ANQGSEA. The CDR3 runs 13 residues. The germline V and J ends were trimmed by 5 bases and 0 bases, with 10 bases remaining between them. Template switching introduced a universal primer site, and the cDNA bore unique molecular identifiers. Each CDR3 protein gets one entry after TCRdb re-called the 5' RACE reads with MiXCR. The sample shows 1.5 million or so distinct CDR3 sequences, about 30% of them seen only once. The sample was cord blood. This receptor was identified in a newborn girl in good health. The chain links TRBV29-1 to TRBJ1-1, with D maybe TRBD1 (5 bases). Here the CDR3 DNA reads TGCAGCGTTCGGGGACTCATGAACACTGAAGCTTTCTTT. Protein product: CSVRGLMNTEAFF.